This TCR beta chain was sequenced for a study of T cell changes during pregnancy in multiple sclerosis. V was trimmed by 3 bases and J by 4 bases, leaving 9 bases between them. This CDR3 is built from 14 residues. Germline CDR1 is KGHSH and CDR2 is LQKENI. Data came from immunoSEQ multiplex PCR; TCRdb stores just in-frame clones and leaves some out. The data hold tens of thousands of clones, with 75% to 95% observed a single time. The chain couples TRBV18 to TRBJ2-2; weak D call: TRBD1 (5 bases). This clonotype was sampled from a female donor with multiple sclerosis, enrolled in a pregnancy study. The sample consisted of CD4+ T cells from peripheral blood mononuclear cells, taken in the second trimester of pregnancy. CDR3 amino acids: CASSPRQTTGELFF. Written as DNA, the CDR3 is TGTGCCAGCTCACCCCGACAGACCACCGGGGAGCTGTTTTTT.